Detailed here is one T cell receptor beta chain. Its matching antigen is unknown. This sample stems from a study of blood T cells in healthy people across ages. Study as a whole: Per two T cells, about one barcoded beta molecule was captured through template switching.

With a J-beta primer mix and a sample-barcoded 5' primer, a second PCR ran about 7 to 12 cycles. TCRdb re-derived calls from the 5' RACE reads in MiXCR, one entry per CDR3 protein. There are around 1.5 million distinct CDR3 sequences in the sample; roughly a third occur only once, and approximately 10% lies in the top ten. Whole-study findings and limits: Compared with aged donors, long-lived donors showed fewer expanded clones, suggesting selection. A roughly linear fall in TCR beta diversity per million T cells was seen with increasing age.

The authors extracted at least 5.5 micrograms of total RNA per sample. Material: blood. This sequence originates from a woman aged 25 to 39 in good health.

In nucleotides, the CDR3 is TGCGCCAGCAGCCTTACCCCGGGACAGCCATCTGGGGCCAACGTCCTGACTTTC. As protein: CASSLTPGQPSGANVLTF. The gene calls are TRBV5-1 and TRBJ2-6; 7 nucleotides align to TRBD1. V was pared by 4 bases and J by 1 base, with 11 bases of the junction left unmatched. The CDR3 covers 18 residues. CDR1 and CDR2 (germline): SGHRS, YFSETQ. Full variable domain (remainder filled in from reference TRBV5-1 and TRBJ2-6): KAGVTQTPRYLIKTRGQQVTLSCSPISGHRSVSWYQQTPGQGLQFLFEYFSETQRNKGNFPGRFSGRQFSNSRSEMNVSTLELGDSALYLCASSLTPGQPSGANVLTFGAGSRLTVL.